The present entry profiles one T cell receptor beta chain with its context. Its antigen is not known. This sample is drawn from a study of EBV T-cell therapy then PD-1 blockade in nasopharyngeal carcinoma. The treatment is: AdE1-LMPpoly-expanded autologous EBV-specific T-cell therapy followed by anti-PD-1 nivolumab. From germline, CDR1 is SEHNR and CDR2 FQNEAQ (reference sequence). Trimming left V 0 bases short and J 2 bases short, with 10 bases between. This CDR3 has 15 amino acids. TCRdb's copy holds only in-frame clones and misses some; the assay was immunoSEQ multiplex PCR. Counted here are roughly 16,000 clones, roughly 83% occurring once; the ten biggest clones make up 25% to 35%.

This chain uses TRBV7-9 with TRBJ2-5; D not certain. This TCR was sampled from a man aged 40-50 years with nasopharyngeal carcinoma. Sequencing used CD8+ T cells from blood, obtained at day 0 from a patient whose treatment included autologous EBV-specific T cells and nivolumab. The CDR3 sequence is CASSLAEGWQETQYF. The CDR3 DNA reads TGTGCCAGCAGCTTAGCGGAAGGGTGGCAAGAGACCCAGTACTTC. The full variable domain, with the rest looked up from reference TRBV7-9 and TRBJ2-5, is DTGVSQNPRHKITKRGQNVTFRCDPISEHNRLYWYRQTLGQGPEFLTYFQNEAQLEKSRLLSDRFSAERPKGSFSTLEIQRTEQGDSAMYLCASSLAEGWQETQYFGPGTRLLVL.